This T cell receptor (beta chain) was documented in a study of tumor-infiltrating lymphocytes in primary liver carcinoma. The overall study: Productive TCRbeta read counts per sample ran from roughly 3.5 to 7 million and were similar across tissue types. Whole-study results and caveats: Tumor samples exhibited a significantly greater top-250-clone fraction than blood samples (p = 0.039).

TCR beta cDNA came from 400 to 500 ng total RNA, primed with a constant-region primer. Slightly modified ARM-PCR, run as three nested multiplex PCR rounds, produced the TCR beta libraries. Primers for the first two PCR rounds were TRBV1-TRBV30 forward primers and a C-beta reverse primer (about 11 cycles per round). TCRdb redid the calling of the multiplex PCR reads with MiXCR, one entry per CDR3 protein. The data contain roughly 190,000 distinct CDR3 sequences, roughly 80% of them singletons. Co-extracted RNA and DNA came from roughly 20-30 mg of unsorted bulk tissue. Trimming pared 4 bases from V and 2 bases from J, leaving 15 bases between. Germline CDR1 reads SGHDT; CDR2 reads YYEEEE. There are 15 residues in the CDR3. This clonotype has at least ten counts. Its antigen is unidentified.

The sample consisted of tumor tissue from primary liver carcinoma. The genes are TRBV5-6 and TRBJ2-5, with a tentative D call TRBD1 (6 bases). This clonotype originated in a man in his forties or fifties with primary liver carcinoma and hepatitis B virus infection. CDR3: CASSPTGIPQETQYF. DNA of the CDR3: TGTGCCAGCAGCCCTACAGGGATACCGCAAGAGACCCAGTACTTC. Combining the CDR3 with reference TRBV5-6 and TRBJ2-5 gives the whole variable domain DAGVTQSPTHLIKTRGQQVTLRCSPKSGHDTVSWYQQALGQGPQFIFQYYEEEERQRGNFPDRFSGHQFPNYSSELNVNALLLGDSALYLCASSPTGIPQETQYFGPGTRLLVL.